The 4 T cell receptor beta chains below were found in one sample sequenced in a study of T cell repertoires in cytomegalovirus infection. These receptors' antigens are unknown. MiXCR was run by TCRdb on the reads, yielding one entry per CDR3 protein. This table has some 6,000 distinct CDR3 sequences, approximately 51% appearing once. Material for sequencing was PBMCs, sequenced either directly or after in vitro stimulation (not recorded which). These receptors originate from a human donor in good health (CMV status not recorded). Some clones in this sample may be carry-over from other donors' samples.

This clonotype turned up a few times. A much larger clone sits a single nucleotide away, making a read error possible. The rearrangement joins TRBV7-2 to TRBJ2-7; a weak D match, TRBD2 (5 bases). Germline values: CDR1 SGHTA, CDR2 FQGNSA. There are 14 residues in the CDR3. V was trimmed by 3 bases and J by 10 bases, leaving 19 bases between them. CDR3 sequence (DNA): TGTGCCAGCAGCTTGGCCACCCCTGGCGACTATCAGTACTTC. This gives the protein CASSLATPGDYQYF. Full variable domain (outside the CDR3, taken from reference TRBV7-2 and TRBJ2-7): GAGVSQSPSNKVTEKGKDVELRCDPISGHTALYWYRQSLGQGLEFLIYFQGNSAPDKSGLPSDRFSAERTGGSVSTLTIQRTQQEDSAVYLCASSLATPGDYQYFGPGTRLTVT.

As regards this clonotype: A read error may account for a junction end that differs from germline. V usage is TRBV7-2 and J usage is TRBJ1-5; the match to TRBD1 covers 7 bases. Per the germline V gene, CDR1 is SGHTA and CDR2 is FQGNSA. The CDR3 runs to 15 residues. CDR3 DNA: TGTGCCAGCAGACCAGGGACAGCTAGCAATCAGCCCCAGCCTTTT. The encoded protein is CASRPGTASNQPQPF.

This chain links TRBV19 with TRBJ1-5; D gene uncertain. Trimming took 5 bases from V and 3 from J, leaving 26 bases between them. In germline, CDR1 is LNHDA, CDR2 SQIVND (reference sequence). The CDR3 totals 19 residues. As DNA, the CDR3 is TGTGCCAGTAGTTCAATATATACCGGTACATGGGAAGACAATCAGCCCCAGCATTTT. Translation gives CASSSIYTGTWEDNQPQHF.

This clonotype was seen just once. The chain carries TRBV7-4 and TRBJ2-4; TRBD1 is a possible D gene (5 bases). The CDR3 spans 14 residues. Germline CDR1 is SGHVT and CDR2 is SQSDAQ. The V gene lost 2 bases and the J gene lost 6 bases, with 11 bases spanning the gap. CDR3 protein: CASSLQGGANIQYF. The CDR3 coding sequence is TGTGCCAGCAGCTTACAGGGCGGAGCAAACATTCAGTACTTC. The full variable domain, completed using reference TRBV7-4 and TRBJ2-4, is GAGVSQSPRYKVAKRGRDVALRCDSISGHVTLYWYRQTLGQGSEVLTYSQSDAQRDKSGRPSGRFSAERPERSVSTLKIQRTEQGDSAVYLCASSLQGGANIQYFGAGTRLSVL.